Listed here is a single TCR beta chain. V shed 0 bases and J shed 5 bases, with 5 bases lying between them. CDR1 and CDR2 from the germline V gene are MNHEY and SVGAGI. This CDR3 is 13 amino acids long. No cell sorting was done before RNA was extracted from the tissue. The data originate from a study of tumor and adjacent non-tumor tissue in lung cancer. Looking at the study overall: Histology: under 15 adenocarcinoma, a couple of squamous cell carcinoma, 1 small cell lung cancer.

A modified ARM-PCR protocol with three rounds of nested PCR amplified TCRbeta. MiXCR was run by TCRdb on the multiplex PCR reads, yielding one entry per CDR3 protein. The sample consists of approximately 140,000 distinct CDR3 sequences, around 61% of them appearing once. The chain has TRBV6-5 and TRBJ1-5; D call uncertain. This TCR came from a man aged 55 to 70 with small cell lung cancer. Sequenced input: lung tumor tissue. CDR3 sequence reads: CASSYSKYQPQHF. The CDR3 DNA follows: TGTGCCAGCAGTTACTCGAAATATCAGCCCCAGCATTTT.